This T cell receptor beta chain was captured by sequencing in a study of blood T cells in healthy people across ages. A J-beta primer mix and a sample-barcoded 5' primer were used in a second PCR of roughly 6 to 11 cycles. In TCRdb, the 5' RACE reads were re-called with MiXCR into one record per CDR3 protein. The sample consists of hundreds of thousands of distinct CDR3 sequences, approximately 30% of them appearing once. This clonotype occurred a few times. The CDR3 is made up of 13 amino acids. V lost 1 base and J lost 10; bases outside the gene matches: 4. Germline V lookup: CDR1 SGHDN, CDR2 FVKESK.

This TCR came from a woman aged 80 or over in good health. This rearrangement joins TRBV14 to TRBJ2-1; 7 bases match TRBD2. Sequencing was performed on blood. CDR3 protein: CASSQAPSGEQFF. Here the CDR3 DNA reads TGTGCCAGCAGCCAAGCGCCTAGCGGCGAGCAGTTCTTC.